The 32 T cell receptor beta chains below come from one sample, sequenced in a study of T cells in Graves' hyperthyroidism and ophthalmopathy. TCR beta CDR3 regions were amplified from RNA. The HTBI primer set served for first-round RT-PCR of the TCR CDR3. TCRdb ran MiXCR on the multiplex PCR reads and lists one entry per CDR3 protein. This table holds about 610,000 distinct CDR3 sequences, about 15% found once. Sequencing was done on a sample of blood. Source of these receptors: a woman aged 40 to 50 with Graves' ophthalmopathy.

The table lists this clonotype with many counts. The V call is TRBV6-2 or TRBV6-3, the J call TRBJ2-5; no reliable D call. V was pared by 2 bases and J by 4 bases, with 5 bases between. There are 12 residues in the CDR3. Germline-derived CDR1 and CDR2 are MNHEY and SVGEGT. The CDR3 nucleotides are TGTGCCAGCAGTTACGGGGTAGAGACCCAGTACTTC. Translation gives CASSYGVETQYF.

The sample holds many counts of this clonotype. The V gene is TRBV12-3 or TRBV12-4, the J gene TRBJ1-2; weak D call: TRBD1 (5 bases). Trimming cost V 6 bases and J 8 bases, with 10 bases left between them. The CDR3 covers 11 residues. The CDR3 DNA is TGTGCCAGCAGAGCGGGGCTCGGCTACACCTTC. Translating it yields CASRAGLGYTF.

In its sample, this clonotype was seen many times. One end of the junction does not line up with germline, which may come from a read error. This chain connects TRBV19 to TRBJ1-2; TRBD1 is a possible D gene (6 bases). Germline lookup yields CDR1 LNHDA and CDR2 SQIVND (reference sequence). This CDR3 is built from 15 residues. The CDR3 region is CAGSIVTGAMDGYTF. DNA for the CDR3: TGTGCCGGTAGTATAGTTACGGGGGCGATGGATGGCTACACCTTC.

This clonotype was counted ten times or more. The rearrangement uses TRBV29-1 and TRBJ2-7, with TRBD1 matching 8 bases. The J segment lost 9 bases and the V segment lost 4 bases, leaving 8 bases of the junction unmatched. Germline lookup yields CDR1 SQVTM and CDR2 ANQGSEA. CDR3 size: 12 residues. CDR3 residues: CSVGDRGVGQYF. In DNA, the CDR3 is TGCAGCGTTGGCGACAGGGGCGTTGGGCAGTACTTC.

The CDR3 nucleotides read TGCGCCAGCAGCCAAGATAGGATAGCCCGATCTCGAGAGCAGTACTTC. Its protein product is CASSQDRIARSREQYF. The chain joins TRBV4-3 to TRBJ2-7; D is ambiguous. Looked up from germline, CDR1 is LGHNA and CDR2 is YSLEER. V lost 0 bases, J lost 7 bases, and 19 bases lay in between. The length of the CDR3 is 16 residues.

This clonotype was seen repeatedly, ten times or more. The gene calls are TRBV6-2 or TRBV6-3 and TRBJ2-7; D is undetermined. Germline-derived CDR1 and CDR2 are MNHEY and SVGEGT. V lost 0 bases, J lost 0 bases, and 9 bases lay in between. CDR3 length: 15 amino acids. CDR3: CASSYSKRSSYEQYF. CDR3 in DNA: TGTGCCAGCAGTTACTCGAAGAGGTCCTCCTACGAGCAGTACTTC.

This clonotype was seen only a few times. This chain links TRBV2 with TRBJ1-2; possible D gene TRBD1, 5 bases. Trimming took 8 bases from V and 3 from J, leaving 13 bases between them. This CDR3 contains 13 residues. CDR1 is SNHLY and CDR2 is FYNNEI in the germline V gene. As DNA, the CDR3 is TGTGCCAGCGTCCTCAGGGTAGACTATGGCTACACCTTC. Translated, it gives CASVLRVDYGYTF.

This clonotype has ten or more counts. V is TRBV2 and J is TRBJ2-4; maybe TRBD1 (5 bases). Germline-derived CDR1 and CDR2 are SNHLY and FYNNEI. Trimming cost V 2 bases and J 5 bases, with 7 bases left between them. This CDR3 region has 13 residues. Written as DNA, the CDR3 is TGTGCCAGCAGTGAAAGGGGTCAAAACATTCAGTACTTC. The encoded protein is CASSERGQNIQYF.

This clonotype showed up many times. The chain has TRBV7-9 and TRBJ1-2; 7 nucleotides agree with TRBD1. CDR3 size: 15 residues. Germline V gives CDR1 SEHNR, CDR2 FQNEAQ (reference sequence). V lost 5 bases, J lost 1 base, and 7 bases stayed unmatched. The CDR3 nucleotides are TGTGCCAGCAGCCCTGTGACAGGGTTTAACTATGGCTACACCTTC. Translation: CASSPVTGFNYGYTF.

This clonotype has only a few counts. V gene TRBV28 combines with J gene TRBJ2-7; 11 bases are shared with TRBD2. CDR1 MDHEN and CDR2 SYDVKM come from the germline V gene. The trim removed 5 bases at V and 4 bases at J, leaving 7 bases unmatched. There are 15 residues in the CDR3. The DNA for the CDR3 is TGTGCCAGCAGTCCCCCGGGACTAGCGGATTACGAGCAGTACTTC. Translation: CASSPPGLADYEQYF.

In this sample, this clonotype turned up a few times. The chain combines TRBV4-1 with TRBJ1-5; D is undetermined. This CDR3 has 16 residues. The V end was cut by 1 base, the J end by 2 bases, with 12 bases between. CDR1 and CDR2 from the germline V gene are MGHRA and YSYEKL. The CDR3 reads CASSQAGLRGNQPQHF. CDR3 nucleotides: TGCGCCAGCAGCCAAGCGGGGTTGAGAGGCAATCAGCCCCAGCATTTT.

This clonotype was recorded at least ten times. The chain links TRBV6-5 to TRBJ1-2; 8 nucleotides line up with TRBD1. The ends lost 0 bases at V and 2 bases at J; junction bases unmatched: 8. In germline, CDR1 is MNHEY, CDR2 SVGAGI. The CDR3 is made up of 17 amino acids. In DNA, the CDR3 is TGTGCCAGCAGTTACTCCACAGGGGGTATTGGAAACTATGGCTACACCTTC. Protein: CASSYSTGGIGNYGYTF.

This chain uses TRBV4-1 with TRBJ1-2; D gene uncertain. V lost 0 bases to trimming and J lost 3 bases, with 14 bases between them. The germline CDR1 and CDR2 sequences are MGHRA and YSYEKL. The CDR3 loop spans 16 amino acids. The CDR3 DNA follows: TGCGCCAGCAGCCAAGAGCCCTACGGTGGGGACTATGGCTACACCTTC. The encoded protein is CASSQEPYGGDYGYTF.

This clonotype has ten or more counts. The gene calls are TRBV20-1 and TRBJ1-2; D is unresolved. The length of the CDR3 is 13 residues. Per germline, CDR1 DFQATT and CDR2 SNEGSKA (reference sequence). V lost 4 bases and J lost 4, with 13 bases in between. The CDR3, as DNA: TGCAGTGCTAACTCGGACGGAAGCTATGGCTACACCTTC. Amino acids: CSANSDGSYGYTF.

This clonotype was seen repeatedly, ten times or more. For the CDR3, the DNA is TGTGCCAGCAGCCAGGCCGGGACAGGCTACGAGCAGTACTTC. Translating gives CASSQAGTGYEQYF. V gene TRBV3-1 combines with J gene TRBJ2-7, with TRBD1 matching over 8 bases. The ends lost 3 bases at V and 3 bases at J; junction bases unmatched: 4. Germline V CDR1 and CDR2: LGHDT, YNNKEL (reference sequence). This CDR3 comprises 14 residues.

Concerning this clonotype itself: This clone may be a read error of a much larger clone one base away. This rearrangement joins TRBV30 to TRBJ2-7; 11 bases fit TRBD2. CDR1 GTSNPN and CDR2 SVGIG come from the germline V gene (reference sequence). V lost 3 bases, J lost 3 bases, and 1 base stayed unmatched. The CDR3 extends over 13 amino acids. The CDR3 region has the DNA TGTGCCTGGAGAGGACTAGCGGGCTACGAGCAGTACTTC. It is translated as CAWRGLAGYEQYF.

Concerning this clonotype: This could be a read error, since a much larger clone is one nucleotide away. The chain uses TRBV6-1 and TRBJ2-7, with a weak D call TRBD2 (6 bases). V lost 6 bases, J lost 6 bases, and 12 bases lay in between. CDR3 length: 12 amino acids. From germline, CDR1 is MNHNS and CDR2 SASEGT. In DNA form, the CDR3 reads TGTGCCAGCAGAGTGACGGGAGCCGAGCAGTACTTC. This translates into CASRVTGAEQYF.

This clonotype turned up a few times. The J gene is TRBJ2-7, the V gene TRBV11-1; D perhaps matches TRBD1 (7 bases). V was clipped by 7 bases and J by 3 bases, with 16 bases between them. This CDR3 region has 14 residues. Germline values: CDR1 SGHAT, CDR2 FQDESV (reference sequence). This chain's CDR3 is CASNHPQGGYEQYF. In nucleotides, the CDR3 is TGTGCCAGCAACCATCCCCAGGGGGGCTACGAGCAGTACTTC.

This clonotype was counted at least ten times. CDR3 sequence reads: CASSFSIVAGPHSGANVLTF. In DNA form, the CDR3 reads TGTGCCAGCAGCTTCTCGATTGTAGCGGGACCGCACTCTGGGGCCAACGTCCTGACTTTC. The chain couples TRBV7-2 to TRBJ2-6, with 8 bases that match TRBD2. With V trimmed by 3 bases and J by 0 bases, 13 bases remained unmatched. The CDR3 contains 20 residues. Germline lookup yields CDR1 SGHTA and CDR2 FQGNSA.

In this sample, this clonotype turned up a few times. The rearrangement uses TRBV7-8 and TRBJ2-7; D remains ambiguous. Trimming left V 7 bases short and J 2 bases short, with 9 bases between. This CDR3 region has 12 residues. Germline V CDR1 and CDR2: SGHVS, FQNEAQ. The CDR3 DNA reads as TGTGCCAGCAAAACGGATACCTACGAGCAGTACTTC. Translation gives CASKTDTYEQYF.

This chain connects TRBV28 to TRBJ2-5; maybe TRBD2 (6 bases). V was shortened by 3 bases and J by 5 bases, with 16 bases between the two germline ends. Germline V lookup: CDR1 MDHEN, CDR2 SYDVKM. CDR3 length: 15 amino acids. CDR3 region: CASSLGSTSRETQYF. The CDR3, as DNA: TGTGCCAGCAGTTTGGGGAGTACTAGCCGGGAGACCCAGTACTTC.

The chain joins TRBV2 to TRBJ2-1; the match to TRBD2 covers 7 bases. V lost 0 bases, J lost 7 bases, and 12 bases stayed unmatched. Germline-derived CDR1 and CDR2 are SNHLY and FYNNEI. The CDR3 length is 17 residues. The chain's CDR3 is CASSEAHASGGWNEQFF. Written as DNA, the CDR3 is TGTGCCAGCAGTGAAGCGCACGCTAGCGGTGGGTGGAATGAGCAGTTCTTC.

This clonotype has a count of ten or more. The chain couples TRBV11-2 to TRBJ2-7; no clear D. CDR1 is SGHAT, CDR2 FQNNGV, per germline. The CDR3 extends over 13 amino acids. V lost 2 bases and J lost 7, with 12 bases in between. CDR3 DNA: TGTGCCAGCAGCTTAAGTTGGCGTGCTGAGCAGTACTTC. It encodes CASSLSWRAEQYF.

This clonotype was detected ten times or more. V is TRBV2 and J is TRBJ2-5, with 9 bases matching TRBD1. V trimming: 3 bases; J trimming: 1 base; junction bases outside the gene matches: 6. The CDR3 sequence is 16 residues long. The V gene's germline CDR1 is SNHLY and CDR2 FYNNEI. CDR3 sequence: CASSDYGTGSQETQYF. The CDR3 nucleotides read TGTGCCAGCAGTGATTACGGGACAGGGTCCCAAGAGACCCAGTACTTC. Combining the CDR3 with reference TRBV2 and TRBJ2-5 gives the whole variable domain EPEVTQTPSHQVTQMGQEVILRCVPISNHLYFYWYRQILGQKVEFLVSFYNNEISEKSEIFDDQFSVERPDGSNFTLKIRSTKLEDSAMYFCASSDYGTGSQETQYFGPGTRLLVL.

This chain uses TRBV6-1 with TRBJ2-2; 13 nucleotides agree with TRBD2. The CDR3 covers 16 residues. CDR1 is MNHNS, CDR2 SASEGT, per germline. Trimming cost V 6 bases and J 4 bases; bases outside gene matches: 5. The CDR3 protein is CASRPGLAGTTGELFF. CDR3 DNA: TGTGCCAGCAGACCGGGACTAGCGGGAACCACCGGGGAGCTGTTTTTT.

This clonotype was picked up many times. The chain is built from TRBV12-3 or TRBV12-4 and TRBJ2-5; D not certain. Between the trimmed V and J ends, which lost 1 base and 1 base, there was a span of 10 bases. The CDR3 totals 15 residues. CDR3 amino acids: CASSLDGRTQETQYF. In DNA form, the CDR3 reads TGTGCCAGCAGTTTAGATGGCCGGACCCAAGAGACCCAGTACTTC.

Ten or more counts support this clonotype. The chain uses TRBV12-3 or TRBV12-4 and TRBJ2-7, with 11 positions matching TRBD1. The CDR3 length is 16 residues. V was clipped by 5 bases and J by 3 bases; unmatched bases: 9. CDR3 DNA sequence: TGTGCCAGCAGTCACGGGACAGGGGGTCTGATCTACGAGCAGTACTTC. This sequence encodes CASSHGTGGLIYEQYF.

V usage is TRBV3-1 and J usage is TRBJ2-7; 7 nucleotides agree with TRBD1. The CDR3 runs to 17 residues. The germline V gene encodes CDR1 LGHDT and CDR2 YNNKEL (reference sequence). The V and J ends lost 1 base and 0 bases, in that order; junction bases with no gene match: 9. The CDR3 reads CASSQVWTGQSSYEQYF. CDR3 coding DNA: TGTGCCAGCAGCCAAGTATGGACGGGACAGAGCTCCTACGAGCAGTACTTC.

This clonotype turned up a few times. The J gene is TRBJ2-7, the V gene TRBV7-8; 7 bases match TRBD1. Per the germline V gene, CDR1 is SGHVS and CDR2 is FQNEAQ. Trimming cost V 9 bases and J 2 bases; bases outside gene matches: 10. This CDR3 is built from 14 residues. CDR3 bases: TGTGCCAGAACCGCACGGGACAGCCCCTACGAGCAGTACTTC. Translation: CARTARDSPYEQYF.

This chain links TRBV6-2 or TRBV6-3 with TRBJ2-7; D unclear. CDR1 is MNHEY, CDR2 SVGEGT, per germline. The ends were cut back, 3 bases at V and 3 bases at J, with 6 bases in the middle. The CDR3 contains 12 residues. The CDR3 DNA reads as TGTGCCAGCAGTTATATCCTCTACGAGCAGTACTTC. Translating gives CASSYILYEQYF.

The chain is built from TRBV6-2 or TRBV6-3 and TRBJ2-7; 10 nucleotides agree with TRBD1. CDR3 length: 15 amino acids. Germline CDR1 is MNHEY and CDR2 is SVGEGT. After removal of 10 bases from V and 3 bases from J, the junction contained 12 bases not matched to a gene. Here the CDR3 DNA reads TGTGCCACCGCTTCGGGACAGGGGCGGCACTACGAGCAGTACTTC. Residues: CATASGQGRHYEQYF.

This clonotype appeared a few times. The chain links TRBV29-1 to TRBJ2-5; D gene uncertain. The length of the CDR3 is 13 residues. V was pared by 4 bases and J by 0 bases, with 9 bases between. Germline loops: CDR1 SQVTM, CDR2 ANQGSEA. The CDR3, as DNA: TGCAGCGTTGCTGCCGCGAACCAAGAGACCCAGTACTTC. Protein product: CSVAAANQETQYF.